This TCR beta chain was observed in a study of blood T cell repertoires in COVID-19. Looking at the study overall: Collection of acute and convalescent COVID-19 samples took place in the United States, Italy and Spain.

Germline V gene data show CDR1 as SGHRS and CDR2 as YFSETQ. The CDR3 extends over 19 amino acids. Trimming cost V 3 bases and J 3 bases; bases outside gene matches: 15. Per the study methods: Estimation of nucleated cell counts was performed using reference gene primer amplification. Using immunoSEQ multiplex PCR, the repertoire was profiled, and TCRdb retains in-frame clones only, with some absent. D and trimming were read from the DNA, whereas the V and J calls and clone size are those reported in that table. Of 300,000 to 400,000 clones in the sample, roughly nine tenths are singletons; the top ten hold around 2.6%.

This chain joins TRBV5-1 and TRBJ1-4, with 9 bases matching TRBD1. The receptor was derived from a man aged 60 to 69 who had recovered from COVID-19. The sequenced material came from PBMCs or T cells enriched from blood (not recorded which). Here the CDR3 reads CASSSPEGQGYSANEKLFF. CDR3 sequence (DNA): TGCGCCAGCAGCTCCCCTGAGGGACAGGGTTATTCGGCTAATGAAAAACTGTTTTTT.